This T cell receptor (beta chain) was sequenced during a study of shared clonotypes between healthy human individuals. Original analysis: ImmunoSEQ only sent back junction sequences with no quality scores, so filtering was done differently. Only in-frame clones appear in the TCRdb table, and some are missing; sequencing was by immunoSEQ multiplex PCR. That table supplies the V and J calls and clone size; D and trimming were determined from the DNA. Of about 800,000 clones listed, roughly 96% are singletons. The naive CD8 fraction comprised CD45RO-negative cells positively selected for CCR7 and excluded terminally differentiated effector memory CD45RA+ cells. V was shortened by 6 bases and J by 3 bases, with 9 bases between the two germline ends. Germline loops: CDR1 MNHNS, CDR2 SASEGT. CDR3 length: 12 amino acids.

The clonotype originates from a man younger than 40 in good health. The sequenced sample consisted of naive CD8+ T cells sorted from blood. The V gene is TRBV6-1, the J gene TRBJ2-7; D is ambiguous. The CDR3 DNA reads TGTGCCAGCAGGCCCCTCGGCTACGAGCAGTACTTC. It codes for CASRPLGYEQYF.